This T cell receptor beta chain was sequenced during a study of early T cells in non-severe SARS-CoV-2 infection. This clonotype was observed many times. TCRdb passed the 5' RACE reads through MiXCR, listing each CDR3 protein once. Of 50,000 to 60,000 distinct CDR3 sequences listed, 6.2% are singletons. The CDR3 totals 14 residues. The ends were cut back, 2 bases at V and 3 bases at J, with 8 bases in the middle. This rearrangement joins TRBV12-3 or TRBV12-4 to TRBJ1-3; no clear D. The receptor's source is an adult who was a healthcare worker with PCR-confirmed SARS-CoV-2 infection or an uninfected control (not recorded which). Sequencing was carried out using whole blood. CDR3 in DNA: TGTGCCAGCAGTTTAAGTGGGCTTGGAAACACCATATATTTT. Amino acids: CASSLSGLGNTIYF.